A selection of T cell receptor beta chains follows, all from one sample in a study of blood T cell repertoires in COVID-19. Data came from immunoSEQ multiplex PCR; TCRdb stores just in-frame clones and leaves some out. The top ten clones hold about 4% of a sample with a few hundred thousand clones, 80% to 90% of them seen once. Sequences were obtained from PBMCs or T cells enriched from blood (not recorded which). The receptors derive from a woman aged 40 to 50 with acute COVID-19. Both conserved end residues are part of each CDR3. The D gene is left open where the match is weak. Some rows mark clone size as missing; the rest say once, few, many or name a class of expanded clone.

TRBV6-5	14	TRBJ2-7	.	.	TGTGCCAGCAGTCCAGGTGCTGGGCACTACGAGCAGTACTTC	CASSPGAGHYEQYF
TRBV5-5	14	TRBJ1-2	.	.	TGTGCCAGCAGCTTGGGGACACCACCTTATGGCTACACCTTC	CASSLGTPPYGYTF
TRBV27	14	TRBJ2-2	.	TRBD2	TGTGCCAGCAGCGGACTAGCGGGCACCGGGGAGCTGTTTTTT	CASSGLAGTGELFF
TRBV24-1	16	TRBJ1-2	.	.	TGTGCCACCAGTGATTTGATTTCTCGGGGGAGGAACGGCTACACCTTC	CATSDLISRGRNGYTF
TRBV11-3	15	TRBJ1-1	.	.	TGTGCCAGCAGCAGGGGGGAGGGGAAGAACACTGAAGCTTTCTTT	CASSRGEGKNTEAFF
TRBV5-1	16	TRBJ2-3	.	TRBD2	TGCGCCAGCAGCTCCAACCGACTAGCTGGGGCAGATACGCAGTATTTT	CASSSNRLAGADTQYF
TRBV5-1	15	TRBJ2-7	.	TRBD1	TGCGCCAGCAGAGGGGACAGGGGGCTTTCCTACGAGCAGTACTTC	CASRGDRGLSYEQYF
TRBV19	16	TRBJ2-7	.	.	TGTGCCAGTAGTATAGATGGAGGTCCCAGCAACTACGAGCAGTACTTC	CASSIDGGPSNYEQYF
TRBV27	15	TRBJ1-5	.	.	TGTGCCAGCAGTCCCAACCCCACCAGGGGACAGCCCCAGCATTTT	CASSPNPTRGQPQHF
TRBV25-1	13	TRBJ1-1	.	TRBD1	TGTGCCAGCAGTGAATACGGCAGGGGGCAAGCTTTCTTT	CASSEYGRGQAFF
TRBV12-5	14	TRBJ1-1	.	.	TGTGCTAGTGGCCTTGGACAGACAAACACTGAAGCTTTCTTT	CASGLGQTNTEAFF
TRBV18	15	TRBJ2-1	.	TRBD2	TGTGCCAGCTCACTCCTAGCGGGGGGTACCGGTGAGCAGTTCTTC	CASSLLAGGTGEQFF
TRBV28	14	TRBJ1-4	.	.	TGTGCCAGCAGGATACAGGGACGGAATGAAAAACTGTTTTTT	CASRIQGRNEKLFF
TRBV21-1	11	TRBJ2-3	.	.	TGTGCCGGCACCGTAGTCGATACGCAGTATTTT	CAGTVVDTQYF
TRBV7-2	11	TRBJ1-1	.	.	TGTGCCAGCGCTACCTTCACTGAAGCTTTCTTT	CASATFTEAFF
TRBV6-5	15	TRBJ1-4	.	.	TGTGCCAGCAGAGATGGACAGTTCAGAAGTGAAAAACTGTTTTTT	CASRDGQFRSEKLFF
TRBV7-3	13	TRBJ1-2	.	.	TGTGCCAGCAGCTGGGAAGGAGGTGGTGGCTACACCTTC	CASSWEGGGGYTF
TRBV6-5	12	TRBJ2-1	.	.	TGTGCCAGCAGTTCAAGGGGCGGTGAGCAGTTCTTC	CASSSRGGEQFF
TRBV5-8	13	TRBJ2-3	.	TRBD2	TGTGCCAGTTTAGCGGGTATCACAGATACGCAGTATTTT	CASLAGITDTQYF
TRBV3-1/TRBV3-2	16	TRBJ2-3	.	TRBD2	TGTGCCAGCAGCCCCGACGGGCTAGCGGGATCAGATACGCAGTATTTT	CASSPDGLAGSDTQYF
TRBV9	17	TRBJ1-2	few	.	TGTGCCAGCAGCGTAGAGGGGGATCCCCATTCATACTATGGCTACACCTTC	CASSVEGDPHSYYGYTF
TRBV2	16	TRBJ2-5	few	.	TGTGCCAGCAGTGGTCCGAGCCACGCGTACCAAGAGACCCAGTACTTC	CASSGPSHAYQETQYF
TRBV19	14	TRBJ1-1	.	TRBD1	TGTGCCAGTAACCGGGACAGGGGGCAGACTGAAGCTTTCTTT	CASNRDRGQTEAFF
TRBV7-8	15	TRBJ1-2	once	TRBD1	TGTGCCAGCAGCTTGCCTGTACAGGGGGCAAACGGCTACACCTTC	CASSLPVQGANGYTF
TRBV29-1	13	TRBJ2-5	few	.	TGCAGCGTTGATTCTGGCAACAAAGAGACCCAGTACTTC	CSVDSGNKETQYF
TRBV18	14	TRBJ1-2	.	TRBD1	TGTGCCAGCTCACCGGGGACAGGGTCCTATGGCTACACCTTC	CASSPGTGSYGYTF
TRBV7-8	15	TRBJ1-1	.	TRBD1	TGTGCCAGCAGCGGAGGACAGGTAATGAACACTGAAGCTTTCTTT	CASSGGQVMNTEAFF
TRBV4-1	15	TRBJ1-6	.	.	TGCGCCAGCAGCCCCGAGACAGATTACGGCTCACCCCTCCACTTT	CASSPETDYGSPLHF
TRBV28	17	TRBJ1-1	.	TRBD1	TGTGCCACCAAGGTCCCGACAGGGGGCAAGGAGAACACTGAAGCTTTCTTT	CATKVPTGGKENTEAFF
TRBV7-9	15	TRBJ2-5	.	TRBD2	TGTGCCAGCAGCTTATTGGGACGGGGGGGAGAGACCCAGTACTTC	CASSLLGRGGETQYF
TRBV4-1	13	TRBJ2-5	.	.	TGCGCCAGCAGCCAAGAGCTAGCTGAGACCCAGTACTTC	CASSQELAETQYF
TRBV7-8	17	TRBJ2-3	.	TRBD1	TGTGCCAGCAGCTTAGGCGGCAGGGGGCTCCTCACAGATACGCAGTATTTT	CASSLGGRGLLTDTQYF
TRBV7-9	17	TRBJ2-6	.	.	TGTGCCAGCAGCTTGGTGTCCGAGATTTCTGGGGCCAACGTCCTGACTTTC	CASSLVSEISGANVLTF
TRBV7-2	12	TRBJ2-5	.	.	TGTGCCAGCAGCTTAGCCCGAGAGACCCAGTACTTC	CASSLARETQYF
TRBV5-1	16	TRBJ1-1	.	.	TGCGCCAGCAGCTTGGAAGGCGGAGCCATGAACACTGAAGCTTTCTTT	CASSLEGGAMNTEAFF
TRBV10-2	15	TRBJ2-1	.	.	TGCGCCAGCAGTTCAGTAGTCCGTCCGGCGGGTGAGCAGTTCTTC	CASSSVVRPAGEQFF
TRBV6-6	13	TRBJ1-2	.	.	TGTGCCAGCAGCCTGGACAGTAACTATGGCTACACCTTC	CASSLDSNYGYTF
TRBV7-2	19	TRBJ1-1	.	TRBD1	TGTGCCAGCAGCCCCCGCGCCCCAGGGGGCCTGGGGGAGGGCACTGAAGCTTTCTTT	CASSPRAPGGLGEGTEAFF
TRBV7-9	15	TRBJ1-3	.	.	TGTGCCAGCAGCTTAGTAGCGACTGCGGGAAACACCATATATTTT	CASSLVATAGNTIYF
TRBV14	15	TRBJ2-7	.	.	TGTGCCAGCAGCCAAGATGTCCTCGGCGGCTACGAGCAGTACTTC	CASSQDVLGGYEQYF
TRBV6-5	13	TRBJ2-5	once	.	TGTGCCAGCACCAGGGAGGTTGAGGGGACCCAGTACTTC	CASTREVEGTQYF
TRBV19	15	TRBJ1-5	once	TRBD1	TGTGCCAGTAGTATGCGGCCCGGACAGGGGACATCGGAGCATTTT	CASSMRPGQGTSEHF
TRBV7-2	16	TRBJ2-4	.	.	TGTGCCAGCAGCTCGACCGCCGATTCACAGCTGAACATTCAGTACTTC	CASSSTADSQLNIQYF
TRBV7-8	15	TRBJ1-1	.	.	TGTGCCAGCAGCTTAAGAGGGACACGGAACACTGAAGCTTTCTTT	CASSLRGTRNTEAFF
TRBV19	14	TRBJ2-5	.	TRBD2	TGTGCCAGTAGTCCATCAGGGAGGGCCGAGACCCAGTACTTC	CASSPSGRAETQYF
TRBV3-1/TRBV3-2	17	TRBJ2-1	.	.	TGTGCCAGCAGCCAACTTATGAGGGCTAGCGACTACAATGAGCAGTTCTTC	CASSQLMRASDYNEQFF
TRBV3-1/TRBV3-2	14	TRBJ1-4	.	TRBD1	TGTGCCAGCAGCCAAGGGACAGGGAATGAAAAACTGTTTTTT	CASSQGTGNEKLFF
TRBV6-5	14	TRBJ1-1	.	TRBD1	TGTGCCTCCAAAGGGGCGGGACAGGGTGGTGAAGCTTTCTTT	CASKGAGQGGEAFF
TRBV11-2	13	TRBJ1-1	.	TRBD1	TGTGCCAGCAGCCTACGGACAGGCACTGAAGCTTTCTTT	CASSLRTGTEAFF
TRBV7-2	15	TRBJ2-5	once	TRBD2	TGTGCCAGCACCGAAACCGGGACTAGCCAAGAGACCCAGTACTTC	CASTETGTSQETQYF